This TCR beta chain was sequenced during a study of T cell responses to AZD1222 COVID-19 vaccine. Study results and caveats: Baseline seropositives among AZD1222 recipients totaled only 5 to 7. The breadth and depth of Spike-specific TCRs increased once two AZD1222 doses had been given. Donors were largely white British and mainly female; clonal diversity was possibly underestimated.

The CDR3 is 15 residues long. Trimming pared 5 bases from V and 0 bases from J, leaving 14 bases between. Germline-derived CDR1 and CDR2 are SGHNT and YYREEE (reference sequence). The table came from immunoSEQ multiplex PCR; TCRdb's copy has only in-frame clones and leaves some out. The data contain 120,000 or so clones, around nine tenths of them seen just once; the ten biggest clones take up 7.1%. Details on this clone: Its antigen is currently unknown.

Sample: peripheral blood, taken 28 days after the second AZD1222 dose. This clonotype originated in an adult who received the AZD1222 COVID-19 vaccine. The chain has TRBV5-4 and TRBJ1-1; perhaps TRBD1 as D (5 bases). The CDR3 loop is CASRSGAYMNTEAFF. In DNA, the CDR3 is TGTGCCAGCAGATCCGGGGCCTACATGAACACTGAAGCTTTCTTT. Drawing the rest from reference TRBV5-4 and TRBJ1-1, the complete variable domain is ETGVTQSPTHLIKTRGQQVTLRCSSQSGHNTVSWYQQALGQGPQFIFQYYREEENGRGNFPPRFSGLQFPNYSSELNVNALELDDSALYLCASRSGAYMNTEAFFGQGTRLTVV.